A selection of T cell receptor beta chains follows, all from one sample in a study of neoadjuvant anti-PD-1 for oral cavity cancer. The repertoire was sequenced with immunoSEQ multiplex PCR; TCRdb's copy has only in-frame clones and lacks some. The sample lists about 79,000 clones, 80% to 90% occurring once. Here the sequenced sample was PBMCs, taken before nivolumab (anti-PD-1) treatment. The receptor source for this set is a person aged 40 to 85 with oral cavity squamous cell carcinoma. Both conserved end residues are part of each CDR3. The D gene is left open where the match is weak. Not every row has a clone size; where given, it reads once, few, many or a size class.

TRBV7-6,-,-,TRBJ2-5,CASSLNEGGGETQYF,TGTGCCAGCAGCTTAAATGAGGGAGGAGGAGAGACCCAGTACTTC
TRBV7-6,-,few,TRBJ2-3,CASSYGPMNTDTQYF,TGTGCCAGCAGCTACGGACCGATGAACACAGATACGCAGTATTTT
TRBV27,-,-,TRBJ1-6,CASSLYWGGQTNSPLHF,TGTGCCAGCAGTTTATATTGGGGAGGACAAACCAATTCACCCCTCCACTTT
TRBV28,-,-,TRBJ1-5,CASSFSSGPEGQPQHF,TGTGCCAGCAGTTTTTCCTCGGGTCCGGAAGGTCAGCCCCAGCATTTT
TRBV5-1,-,-,TRBJ1-2,CASSFWYPLGYTF,TGCGCCAGCAGCTTTTGGTACCCCCTTGGCTACACCTTC
TRBV5-1,TRBD1,-,TRBJ1-2,CASSLTSGQDGYTF,TGCGCCAGCAGCTTGACGTCAGGACAGGATGGCTACACCTTC
TRBV7-9,-,-,TRBJ2-1,CASSFAQRVSYNEQFF,TGTGCCAGCAGCTTTGCCCAGCGGGTCTCCTACAATGAGCAGTTCTTC
TRBV7-3,TRBD1,few,TRBJ2-7,CASTLGTGSGEQYF,TGTGCCAGCACCCTGGGGACAGGGTCAGGCGAGCAGTACTTC
TRBV28,-,-,TRBJ2-7,CASKSRRVGYEQYF,TGTGCCAGCAAATCGAGGAGGGTGGGCTACGAGCAGTACTTC
TRBV5-1,TRBD1,-,TRBJ1-1,CASRTGSNTEAFF,TGCGCCAGCAGGACAGGGTCGAACACTGAAGCTTTCTTT
TRBV25-1,TRBD1,-,TRBJ1-2,CASSESIPTGDGYTF,TGTGCCAGCAGTGAATCAATTCCAACAGGGGACGGCTACACCTTC
TRBV6-6,-,-,TRBJ2-5,CASTPEGAGRVETQYF,TGTGCCAGCACCCCCGAAGGGGCGGGTAGGGTGGAGACCCAGTACTTC
TRBV5-5,-,-,TRBJ1-4,CASSLEGLPNEKLFF,TGTGCCAGCAGCTTGGAGGGACTGCCGAATGAAAAACTGTTTTTT
TRBV6-5,TRBD1,-,TRBJ2-7,CASSYSTGAYEQYF,TGTGCCAGCAGTTACTCGACAGGGGCTTACGAGCAGTACTTC
TRBV20-1,-,-,TRBJ1-2,CSAYGVYGYTF,TGCAGTGCTTACGGGGTTTATGGCTACACCTTC
TRBV7-2,TRBD1,-,TRBJ2-2,CASSLSPGTANTGELFF,TGTGCCAGCAGCTTATCTCCCGGGACAGCAAACACCGGGGAGCTGTTTTTT
TRBV5-5,-,once,TRBJ2-2,CASTYLLVRGNTGELFF,TGTGCCAGCACCTACCTACTAGTTCGTGGGAACACCGGGGAGCTGTTTTTT
TRBV6-1,-,-,TRBJ2-5,CASSTGQEEETQYF,TGTGCCAGCAGTACTGGACAAGAGGAAGAGACCCAGTACTTC
TRBV4-1,-,-,TRBJ2-3,CASSHQGFSTDTQYF,TGCGCCAGCAGCCACCAGGGGTTTAGCACAGATACGCAGTATTTT
TRBV10-3,-,-,TRBJ2-3,CATQLTDTQYF,TGTGCCACCCAACTCACAGATACGCAGTATTTT
TRBV5-6,-,-,TRBJ2-2,CASSLAQGSNTGELFF,TGTGCCAGCAGCTTGGCACAGGGTTCGAACACCGGGGAGCTGTTTTTT
TRBV7-2,-,-,TRBJ1-2,CASSPTRGNYGYTF,TGTGCCAGCAGCCCTACCCGCGGGAACTATGGCTACACCTTC